There are a few counts of the clone carrying this T cell receptor beta chain. Profiled with immunoSEQ multiplex PCR; TCRdb holds only in-frame clones, not every one. This sample has about 40,000 clones, with 93% found just once. V gave up 4 bases and J gave up 7 bases, with 21 bases separating them. The length of the CDR3 is 16 residues. Germline CDR1 and CDR2: SGDLS and YYNGEE. This entry belongs to a study of cytomegalovirus exposure and HLA in healthy donors. The J gene is TRBJ2-1, the V gene TRBV9; possible D gene TRBD2, 7 bases. The source material was PBMCs. The sequence came from a woman aged 18-29 years in good health and CMV-seronegative. The CDR3, as DNA: TGTGCCAGCAGCCCAGGGGTGGGCGGGAGCCGGAATGAGCAGTTCTTC. Translated, it gives CASSPGVGGSRNEQFF.